Listed below are T cell receptor beta chains from one sample, sequenced in a study of identical twins. TCRdb redid the calling of the 5' RACE reads with MiXCR, one entry per CDR3 protein. This table holds 500,000 or so distinct CDR3 sequences, approximately 15% found once. A further study also used this sample, focusing on yellow fever vaccine responses in identical twins.

The sequenced material came from CD4+ T cells sorted from blood. These receptors all stem from a young woman in good health. The CDR3 runs from the conserved cysteine through the conserved F or W. The D gene is left open where the match is weak. Size tells how often a clone was seen (once, few, many) or the class of an expanded clone, and some rows leave it out.

clone_size: .
v_call: TRBV20-1
d_call: .
j_call: TRBJ2-5
cdr3_nt: TGCAGTGCTAGACAGACGGGGGAGACCCAGTACTTC
cdr3_aa: CSARQTGETQYF

clone_size: few
v_call: TRBV6-1
d_call: .
j_call: TRBJ2-7
cdr3_nt: TGTGCCAGCAAATTGCGGGGGCCGATCTACGAGCAGTACTTC
cdr3_aa: CASKLRGPIYEQYF

clone_size: many
v_call: TRBV20-1
d_call: .
j_call: TRBJ2-3
cdr3_nt: TGCAGTGCTAGAGTCGGGCTTACAGATACGCAGTATTTT
cdr3_aa: CSARVGLTDTQYF

clone_size: many
v_call: TRBV4-1
d_call: .
j_call: TRBJ1-4
cdr3_nt: TGCGCCAGCAGCCAAGGGCAGGGCCCTGCAACTAATGAAAAACTGTTTTTT
cdr3_aa: CASSQGQGPATNEKLFF

clone_size: once
v_call: TRBV20-1
d_call: TRBD2
j_call: TRBJ2-1
cdr3_nt: TGCAGTGCTAGTATCCTTGCGGGAGGGGTTTACAATGAGCAGTTCTTC
cdr3_aa: CSASILAGGVYNEQFF

clone_size: .
v_call: TRBV7-9
d_call: .
j_call: TRBJ2-3
cdr3_nt: TGTGCCAGCAGCCCCTCACGCGGGCTTAGCACAGATACGCAGTATTTT
cdr3_aa: CASSPSRGLSTDTQYF

clone_size: .
v_call: TRBV10-2
d_call: .
j_call: TRBJ2-1
cdr3_nt: TGCGCCAGCAGTGATAGCGGCAAGGTCTGGAATGAGCAGTTCTTC
cdr3_aa: CASSDSGKVWNEQFF

clone_size: few
v_call: TRBV6-5
d_call: .
j_call: TRBJ1-1
cdr3_nt: TGTGCCAGCAGTTACGGGGGCTCGAACACTGAAGCTTTCTTT
cdr3_aa: CASSYGGSNTEAFF

clone_size: .
v_call: TRBV7-3
d_call: TRBD1
j_call: TRBJ2-3
cdr3_nt: TGTGCCAGCAGCTTATCAGGGACAGGGAGTTCTTCAGATACGCAGTATTTT
cdr3_aa: CASSLSGTGSSSDTQYF

clone_size: large
v_call: TRBV5-1
d_call: TRBD2
j_call: TRBJ2-2
cdr3_nt: TGCGCCAGCAGCCCTGGTGGACTAGCGGGAGTCGCCGGGGAGCTGTTTTTT
cdr3_aa: CASSPGGLAGVAGELFF

clone_size: many
v_call: TRBV12-3/TRBV12-4
d_call: TRBD1
j_call: TRBJ2-7
cdr3_nt: TGTGCCAGCAGACCCACAGGGGGCGAGCAGTACTTC
cdr3_aa: CASRPTGGEQYF

clone_size: once
v_call: TRBV10-1
d_call: TRBD1
j_call: TRBJ2-5
cdr3_nt: TGCGCCAGCAGTGAGTCAATCTGGGCCGACAGGGAGGAGACCCAGTACTTC
cdr3_aa: CASSESIWADREETQYF

clone_size: .
v_call: TRBV20-1
d_call: TRBD2
j_call: TRBJ2-3
cdr3_nt: TGCAGTGCGGGGACTAGCGGGTCAGATACGCAGTATTTT
cdr3_aa: CSAGTSGSDTQYF

clone_size: few
v_call: TRBV28
d_call: .
j_call: TRBJ2-1
cdr3_nt: TGTGCCAGCAGTACTCTGGACACCGAGCAGTTCTTC
cdr3_aa: CASSTLDTEQFF

clone_size: many
v_call: TRBV20-1
d_call: TRBD2
j_call: TRBJ2-7
cdr3_nt: TGCAGTGCTAGAGATCCACTAGCGGGAGAAATCGAGCAGTACTTC
cdr3_aa: CSARDPLAGEIEQYF

clone_size: many
v_call: TRBV5-4
d_call: TRBD1
j_call: TRBJ2-7
cdr3_nt: TGTGCCAGCAGCGGGGGACAGGGGTCCGAGCAGTACTTC
cdr3_aa: CASSGGQGSEQYF

clone_size: few
v_call: TRBV5-1
d_call: TRBD2
j_call: TRBJ2-2
cdr3_nt: TGCGCCAGCCACCCGGGACTAGCATCCACCGGGGAGCTGTTTTTT
cdr3_aa: CASHPGLASTGELFF

clone_size: few
v_call: TRBV6-5
d_call: TRBD1
j_call: TRBJ1-1
cdr3_nt: TGTGCCAGCAGTTCGAGGACAGGGGGAGGGACTGAAGCTTTCTTT
cdr3_aa: CASSSRTGGGTEAFF

clone_size: .
v_call: TRBV11-2
d_call: TRBD2
j_call: TRBJ2-3
cdr3_nt: TGTGCCAGCAGCTTAGGAGGGAAGCGGGGGGCGAGGACAGATACGCAGTATTTT
cdr3_aa: CASSLGGKRGARTDTQYF

clone_size: .
v_call: TRBV6-5
d_call: .
j_call: TRBJ2-7
cdr3_nt: TGTGCCAGCAGTTACCCTGGACGGACCTACGAGCAGTACTTC
cdr3_aa: CASSYPGRTYEQYF

clone_size: .
v_call: TRBV16
d_call: .
j_call: TRBJ2-5
cdr3_nt: TGTGCCAGCAGCCACTCGGAGACCCAGTACTTC
cdr3_aa: CASSHSETQYF

clone_size: many
v_call: TRBV6-2/TRBV6-3
d_call: .
j_call: TRBJ1-2
cdr3_nt: TGTGCCAGCAGATACAGGGTTTTGGATGGCTACACCTTC
cdr3_aa: CASRYRVLDGYTF

clone_size: .
v_call: TRBV20-1
d_call: .
j_call: TRBJ1-4
cdr3_nt: TGCAGTGCTAGAGATCCCGTCGGGGCTAATGAAAAACTGTTTTTT
cdr3_aa: CSARDPVGANEKLFF

clone_size: .
v_call: TRBV7-9
d_call: .
j_call: TRBJ1-1
cdr3_nt: TGTGCCAGCAGCTTAGCCGGCGGTGGGGAAGCTTTCTTT
cdr3_aa: CASSLAGGGEAFF

clone_size: many
v_call: TRBV11-2
d_call: TRBD2
j_call: TRBJ2-3
cdr3_nt: TGTGCCAGCAGCTTGGGGGGGTTTGGAGATACGCAGTATTTT
cdr3_aa: CASSLGGFGDTQYF

clone_size: many
v_call: TRBV7-2
d_call: .
j_call: TRBJ2-5
cdr3_nt: TGTGCCAGCAGCCTCGTGGATCCGAGGTCAGTCCAGTACTTC
cdr3_aa: CASSLVDPRSVQYF

clone_size: .
v_call: TRBV18
d_call: TRBD2
j_call: TRBJ2-7
cdr3_nt: TGTGCCAGCTCACCACCGACTAGCGGGGGACTATCCGAGCAGTACTTC
cdr3_aa: CASSPPTSGGLSEQYF

clone_size: .
v_call: TRBV6-1
d_call: TRBD1
j_call: TRBJ2-1
cdr3_nt: TGTGCCAGCAGTCTCAGGGGGCGCGACCATCCCGATGAGCAGTTCTTC
cdr3_aa: CASSLRGRDHPDEQFF

clone_size: few
v_call: TRBV12-3/TRBV12-4
d_call: .
j_call: TRBJ2-4
cdr3_nt: TGTGCCAGCAGCCCACAGGGATTGGGCAAAAACATTCAGTACTTC
cdr3_aa: CASSPQGLGKNIQYF

clone_size: .
v_call: TRBV6-1
d_call: TRBD1
j_call: TRBJ2-3
cdr3_nt: TGTGCCAGCAACATACCGGGACAGGGGGACGAGGATACGCAGTATTTT
cdr3_aa: CASNIPGQGDEDTQYF

clone_size: many
v_call: TRBV5-1
d_call: TRBD1
j_call: TRBJ2-3
cdr3_nt: TGCGCCAGCAGCTGGGAAGGACAGGTGACAGATACGCAGTATTTT
cdr3_aa: CASSWEGQVTDTQYF

clone_size: few
v_call: TRBV30
d_call: .
j_call: TRBJ2-2
cdr3_nt: TGTGCCTGGAAACCTTTGGGACAGAACACCGGGGAGCTGTTTTTT
cdr3_aa: CAWKPLGQNTGELFF

clone_size: .
v_call: TRBV2
d_call: TRBD1
j_call: TRBJ2-2
cdr3_nt: TGTGCCAGCAGCTGGGACAGCCTAACGAACACCGGGGAGCTGTTTTTT
cdr3_aa: CASSWDSLTNTGELFF

clone_size: few
v_call: TRBV21-1
d_call: .
j_call: TRBJ1-6
cdr3_nt: TGTGCCAGCAGCAAAGGTCAGGGATTCTATTCACCCCTCCACTTT
cdr3_aa: CASSKGQGFYSPLHF

clone_size: few
v_call: TRBV5-1
d_call: TRBD2
j_call: TRBJ2-3
cdr3_nt: TGCGCCAGCAGCACTGTAGCGGGAGGCGGGACAGATACGCAGTATTTT
cdr3_aa: CASSTVAGGGTDTQYF

clone_size: few
v_call: TRBV7-6
d_call: TRBD1
j_call: TRBJ2-5
cdr3_nt: TGTGCCAGCAGCCAAAAAAGGGGGCCCCAAGAGACCCAGTACTTC
cdr3_aa: CASSQKRGPQETQYF

clone_size: few
v_call: TRBV27
d_call: .
j_call: TRBJ2-5
cdr3_nt: TGTGCCAGCAGTTTAAGAATGACGAAGACCCAGTACTTC
cdr3_aa: CASSLRMTKTQYF

clone_size: .
v_call: TRBV29-1
d_call: TRBD1
j_call: TRBJ2-2
cdr3_nt: TGCAGCGTAAGCAGGGGGAATAGCGGGGAGCTGTTTTTT
cdr3_aa: CSVSRGNSGELFF

clone_size: .
v_call: TRBV29-1
d_call: TRBD2
j_call: TRBJ2-1
cdr3_nt: TGCAGCGTGGGAATAGCGGGAGTTGGGGAGCAGTTCTTC
cdr3_aa: CSVGIAGVGEQFF

clone_size: .
v_call: TRBV19
d_call: .
j_call: TRBJ2-1
cdr3_nt: TGTGCCAGTAGTCTCCAGGTGAAAACCTACAATGAGCAGTTCTTC
cdr3_aa: CASSLQVKTYNEQFF

clone_size: few
v_call: TRBV5-1
d_call: .
j_call: TRBJ2-1
cdr3_nt: TGCGCCAGCAGCTTCAGAAGCGTTGGACATGGGAATGAGCAGTTCTTC
cdr3_aa: CASSFRSVGHGNEQFF

clone_size: few
v_call: TRBV5-1
d_call: .
j_call: TRBJ2-7
cdr3_nt: TGCGCCAGCAGCTTTAAGGCTTTGGGGGGAAGCTCCTACGAGCAGTACTTC
cdr3_aa: CASSFKALGGSSYEQYF

clone_size: .
v_call: TRBV12-5
d_call: .
j_call: TRBJ2-1
cdr3_nt: TGTGCTAGTGGTGTAATCCCGACAGTTAGCGACTCCTACAATGAGCAGTTCTTC
cdr3_aa: CASGVIPTVSDSYNEQFF

clone_size: few
v_call: TRBV7-3
d_call: .
j_call: TRBJ2-3
cdr3_nt: TGTGCCAGCAGCTTAACGGGGGCTTCAGATACGCAGTATTTT
cdr3_aa: CASSLTGASDTQYF

clone_size: many
v_call: TRBV29-1
d_call: .
j_call: TRBJ2-1
cdr3_nt: TGCAGCTCAAGCGAGGGGGGGTACAATGAGCAGTTCTTC
cdr3_aa: CSSSEGGYNEQFF

clone_size: .
v_call: TRBV12-3/TRBV12-4
d_call: .
j_call: TRBJ2-7
cdr3_nt: TGTGCCAGCAGACACCAACTGGGGGGCCTAAGTTACGAGCAGTACTTC
cdr3_aa: CASRHQLGGLSYEQYF

clone_size: .
v_call: TRBV7-8
d_call: .
j_call: TRBJ2-7
cdr3_nt: TGTGCCAGCAGCACCCCGACGGGCTCCTACGAGCAGTACTTC
cdr3_aa: CASSTPTGSYEQYF

clone_size: .
v_call: TRBV15
d_call: TRBD2
j_call: TRBJ2-7
cdr3_nt: TGTGCCACCAGCAGAGAGGCGGGACGGGGGGAACAGTACTTC
cdr3_aa: CATSREAGRGEQYF

clone_size: .
v_call: TRBV5-1
d_call: TRBD2
j_call: TRBJ2-7
cdr3_nt: TGCGCCAGCAGCCTAGATGCGACTAGCGGGGTCGCGCAGTACTTC
cdr3_aa: CASSLDATSGVAQYF

clone_size: few
v_call: TRBV28
d_call: TRBD2
j_call: TRBJ2-7
cdr3_nt: TGTGCCAGCAGTTACCGGGCGCGGGGGGCAGGGCACTACGAGCAGTACTTC
cdr3_aa: CASSYRARGAGHYEQYF

clone_size: .
v_call: TRBV30
d_call: .
j_call: TRBJ2-3
cdr3_nt: TGTGCCTGGAGTACCCCCGGAACGGATACGCAGTATTTT
cdr3_aa: CAWSTPGTDTQYF

clone_size: few
v_call: TRBV7-2
d_call: TRBD2
j_call: TRBJ2-1
cdr3_nt: TGTGCCAGCAGCCCCACTAGCGGGGGCCACAATGAGCAGTTCTTC
cdr3_aa: CASSPTSGGHNEQFF

clone_size: few
v_call: TRBV12-3/TRBV12-4
d_call: TRBD2
j_call: TRBJ2-4
cdr3_nt: TGTGCCAGCAGTCCCCTCTTTGGCGGGAGTAGGTACTTC
cdr3_aa: CASSPLFGGSRYF

clone_size: few
v_call: TRBV2
d_call: .
j_call: TRBJ1-4
cdr3_nt: TGTGCCAGCAGGAACCGGGACGGCGCAACTAATGAAAAACTGTTTTTT
cdr3_aa: CASRNRDGATNEKLFF